This T cell receptor (beta chain) was identified during a study of cytomegalovirus exposure and HLA in healthy donors. Study details: Prior work identified around 120 million unique TCR beta sequences in around 170 million T cells. Overall study findings and caveats: The authors assumed roughly uniform sequencing depth across donors for presence/absence analyses. There were some public TCRs occurring in many donors, but most TCR sequences were rare.

The trim removed 4 bases at V and 14 bases at J, leaving 17 bases unmatched. Germline CDR1 reads LGHNA; CDR2 reads YSLEER. The CDR3 runs to 17 residues. Amplification used 60 Vbeta primers and 13 Jbeta primers. Sequencing used immunoSEQ multiplex PCR; TCRdb keeps in-frame clones, though not all of them. The top ten hold about 1.9% of the sample, which has tens of thousands of clones, approximately 82% seen once. In its sample, this clone was seen a few times. Its antigen remains unidentified. V and J are TRBV4-3 and TRBJ2-3; 14 bases map to TRBD2. The receptor was isolated from a man between 18 and 35 years old in good health and CMV-seronegative. Input material: PBMCs. CDR3 residues: CASSRQRQPGLAGEGYF. CDR3 DNA: TGCGCCAGCAGCCGTCAGCGGCAACCGGGACTAGCGGGAGAAGGGTATTTT.